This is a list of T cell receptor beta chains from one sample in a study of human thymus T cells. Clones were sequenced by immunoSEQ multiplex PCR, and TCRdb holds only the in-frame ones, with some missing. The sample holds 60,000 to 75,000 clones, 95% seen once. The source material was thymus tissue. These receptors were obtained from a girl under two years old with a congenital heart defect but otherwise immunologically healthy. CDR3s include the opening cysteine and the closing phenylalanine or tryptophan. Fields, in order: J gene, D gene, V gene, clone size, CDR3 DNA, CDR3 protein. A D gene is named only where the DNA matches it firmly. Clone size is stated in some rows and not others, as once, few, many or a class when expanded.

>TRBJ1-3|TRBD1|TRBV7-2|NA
TGTGCCAGCAGCTTAGGTGACAGGGCGGGTAACTCTGGAAACACCATATATTTT
CASSLGDRAGNSGNTIYF
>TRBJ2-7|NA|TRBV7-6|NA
TGTGCCAGCAGGGAGGACGGAGCCTACGAGCAGTACTTC
CASREDGAYEQYF
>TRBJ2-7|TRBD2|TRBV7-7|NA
TGTGCTAGCAGCTTAGACCCTAGCGGTCCCTACGAGCAGTACTTC
CASSLDPSGPYEQYF
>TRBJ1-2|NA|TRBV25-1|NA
TGTGCCAGCAGTGAATTAGAGGGGACGGACGGCTACACCTTC
CASSELEGTDGYTF
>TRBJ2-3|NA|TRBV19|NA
TGTGCCAGTAGCCACCCAGGGCTCACGGTTAGAGCAGATACGCAGTATTTT
CASSHPGLTVRADTQYF
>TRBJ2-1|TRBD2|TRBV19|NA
TGTGCCAGTAGTATAGGGACTAGCGGGAGTTTAAATGAGCAGTTCTTC
CASSIGTSGSLNEQFF
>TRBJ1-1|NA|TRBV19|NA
TGTGCCAGTACCTCCCTAGAGAACACTGAAGCTTTCTTT
CASTSLENTEAFF
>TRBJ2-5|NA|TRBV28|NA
TGTGCCAGCAGTACCCACGGGAGTGGCGAGACCCAGTACTTC
CASSTHGSGETQYF
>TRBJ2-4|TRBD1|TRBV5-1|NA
TGCGCCAGCAGCCCTACAGGGGGTAGGCCCAAAAACATTCAGTACTTC
CASSPTGGRPKNIQYF
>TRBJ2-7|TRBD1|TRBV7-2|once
TGTGCCAGCAGCTTAGGGGTGGGGGACAGGGATACCTACGAGCAGTACTTC
CASSLGVGDRDTYEQYF
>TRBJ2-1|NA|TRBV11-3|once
TGTGCCAGCAGCTTAAGTCCTACCCCTTCCTACAATGAGCAGTTCTTC
CASSLSPTPSYNEQFF
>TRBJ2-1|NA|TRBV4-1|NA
TGCGCCAGCAGCCTCCGTGCTAGCGCTTACAATGAGCAGTTCTTC
CASSLRASAYNEQFF
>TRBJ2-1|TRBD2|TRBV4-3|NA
TGCGCCAGCAGTCCGGGGACTAGCGGGAGCAATGAGCAGTTCTTC
CASSPGTSGSNEQFF
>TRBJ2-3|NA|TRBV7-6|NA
TGTGCCAGCAGCAATACTAGTAACACAGATACGCAGTATTTT
CASSNTSNTDTQYF
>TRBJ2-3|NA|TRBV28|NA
TGTGCCAGCAGTTTTCAGTCCCCGGGGAGCCACACAGATACGCAGTATTTT
CASSFQSPGSHTDTQYF
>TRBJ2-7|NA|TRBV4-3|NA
TGCGCCAGCAGCCCCCGCCTAGCAGAACTAGGTTATGGGTACGAGCAGTACTTC
CASSPRLAELGYGYEQYF
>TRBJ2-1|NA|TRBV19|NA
TGTGCCAGTAGTATGCGGTCGGGGGTGAGCTCCTACAATGAGCAGTTCTTC
CASSMRSGVSSYNEQFF
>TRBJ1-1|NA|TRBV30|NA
TGTGCCTGGAGTGTACGAGGGGCTAGGGGGTTCATGAACACTGAAGCTTTCTTT
CAWSVRGARGFMNTEAFF
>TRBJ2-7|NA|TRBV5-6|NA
TGTGCCAGCAGCTTGGGACTAGGGACCTACGAGCAGTACTTC
CASSLGLGTYEQYF
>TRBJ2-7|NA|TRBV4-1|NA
TGCGCCAGCAGCCAAGAGGAGGCGCGGGAGCAGTACTTC
CASSQEEAREQYF
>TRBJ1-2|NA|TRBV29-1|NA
TGCAGCGCCCAATACGGAGAGGGCCGCGACACCTTC
CSAQYGEGRDTF
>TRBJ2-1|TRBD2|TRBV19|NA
TGTGCCAGTAGTATTGAGTTCCGAGCGGGAGTCTCCTACAATGAGCAGTTCTTC
CASSIEFRAGVSYNEQFF
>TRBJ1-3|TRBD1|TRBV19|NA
TGTGCCAGTAGTATTGGCGGGACAGTACCACCCCACTCTGGAAACACCATATATTTT
CASSIGGTVPPHSGNTIYF
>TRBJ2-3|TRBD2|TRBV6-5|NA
TGTGCCAGCATCGGACTAGGAGGCACAGATACGCAGTATTTT
CASIGLGGTDTQYF
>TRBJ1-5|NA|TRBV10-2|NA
TGCGCCAGCGCAACAAGTTATAGCAATCAGCCCCAGCATTTT
CASATSYSNQPQHF
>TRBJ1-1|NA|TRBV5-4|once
TGTGCCAGCACCCTCTCCAGTCAAATGAACACTGAAGCTTTCTTT
CASTLSSQMNTEAFF
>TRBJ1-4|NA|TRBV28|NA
TGTGCCAGCAACGTAGGGGGGTCGGTTGAAAAACTGTTTTTT
CASNVGGSVEKLFF
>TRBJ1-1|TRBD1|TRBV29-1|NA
TGCAGCGCTCATTTGCCCTTGGGGACAGGGGGCGCATCGGACACTGAAGCTTTCTTT
CSAHLPLGTGGASDTEAFF
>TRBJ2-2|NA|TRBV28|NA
TGTGCCAGCAGTTTCCGGAGACAAGTATTCGGGGAGCTGTTTTTT
CASSFRRQVFGELFF
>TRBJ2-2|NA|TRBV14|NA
TGTGCCAGCAGCCTTCCCCCCCCAAAGGGCACCGGGGAGCTGTTTTTT
CASSLPPPKGTGELFF
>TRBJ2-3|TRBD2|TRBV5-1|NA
TGCGCCAGCAGCTTCCGAACGGGAGGGCCAGATACGCAGTATTTT
CASSFRTGGPDTQYF